The entry below describes one T cell receptor beta chain. This entry comes from a study of PD-1 blockade in classical Hodgkin lymphoma. The CDR3 has 15 amino acids. V shed 1 base, J shed 4 bases, and the junction held 3 bases outside the gene matches. Germline CDR1 SGHVS, CDR2 FQNEAQ. Time point denoted: cycle 4 day 1 (C4D1), after 6 weeks of nivolumab. Each patient's relapse followed autologous stem cell transplantation, and brentuximab vedotin exposure varied. Only in-frame clones appear in the TCRdb table, and some are missing; sequencing was by immunoSEQ multiplex PCR. This table has under 80,000 clones, roughly 87% appearing once.

V and J are TRBV7-8 and TRBJ1-4; 7 bases are shared with TRBD1. The source of this sequence is a human donor with classical Hodgkin lymphoma. The material was peripheral blood mononuclear cells (PBMCs), obtained before the fourth cycle of nivolumab. The CDR3 nucleotides read TGTGCCAGCAGCTTAGGACAGGGCCTTAATGAAAAACTGTTTTTT. Translation gives CASSLGQGLNEKLFF.